Below, one T cell receptor (beta chain) is given with its context. The antigen remains undetermined. Assay used: immunoSEQ multiplex PCR; TCRdb lists only in-frame clones, some missing. In the table there are 150,000 or so clones, roughly nine tenths of which are singletons. This entry is derived from a study of T cell responses to AZD1222 COVID-19 vaccine. Whole-study findings and limits: The donor cohort was predominantly white British with a female majority, and clonal diversity may have been underestimated.

Trimming cost V 5 bases and J 0 bases, with 7 bases left between them. The CDR3 spans 13 residues. Germline loops: CDR1 SNHLY, CDR2 FYNNEI. The sequences come from peripheral blood, collected 28 days after the second AZD1222 dose. This rearrangement joins TRBV2 to TRBJ1-1; no firm D call. The receptor was derived from an adult who received the AZD1222 COVID-19 vaccine. The CDR3, as DNA: TGTGCCAGCAGTACCTCATTGAACACTGAAGCTTTCTTT. It specifies CASSTSLNTEAFF. The whole variable domain, filled in from reference TRBV2 and TRBJ1-1, reads EPEVTQTPSHQVTQMGQEVILRCVPISNHLYFYWYRQILGQKVEFLVSFYNNEISEKSEIFDDQFSVERPDGSNFTLKIRSTKLEDSAMYFCASSTSLNTEAFFGQGTRLTVV.